This TCR beta chain was found in a study of T cell responses to AZD1222 COVID-19 vaccine. Across the study: Recipients boosted at about 4 weeks or about 12 weeks are pooled. General study results and limits: The study found Spike-specific TCR breadth and depth rose after two AZD1222 doses.

The germline V gene encodes CDR1 LNHDA and CDR2 SQIVND (reference sequence). The CDR3 loop spans 19 amino acids. V trimming: 4 bases; J trimming: 1 base; junction bases outside the gene matches: 9. Sequencing used immunoSEQ multiplex PCR; TCRdb keeps in-frame clones, though not all of them. The sample yields over 100,000 clones, around 86% seen once. Note on this clone: The antigen remains unidentified.

V usage is TRBV19 and J usage is TRBJ2-4; 14 positions match TRBD2. The clonotype originates from an adult in good health. This sample comprised peripheral blood, obtained on day 0 of AZD1222 vaccination. As DNA, the CDR3 is TGTGCCAGTAGTACCCCGGGACTAGCGGGGGCCGGGGCCAAAAACATTCAGTACTTC. Amino acids: CASSTPGLAGAGAKNIQYF.